The T cell receptor beta chain under discussion was sequenced for a study of T-cell memory formation after mild COVID-19. Study-wide background: There were largely donor-specific TCR clusters. Study results and limitations: From day 15 to 85, contracting clones were balanced between CD4 and CD8, whereas later expanders leaned toward CD4+.

TCRdb called the 5' RACE reads again in MiXCR, with one record for every CDR3 protein. The sample consists of 350,000 to 450,000 distinct CDR3 sequences, 20% of them appearing once. The CDR3 has 15 amino acids. Germline V gene sequence: CDR1 MGHRA, CDR2 YSYEKL. V was clipped by 1 base and J by 4 bases; unmatched bases: 2. This clonotype occurred a few times. Its antigen remains unknown. This chain connects TRBV4-1 to TRBJ2-7; 12 nucleotides match TRBD2. The origin of this receptor is an adult woman who had mild COVID-19 (a few samples of this study predate the infection). Cell type and time point are not known. The sample consisted of PBMCs or a T cell subset sorted from them (not recorded which). CDR3 sequence: CASSQVTSGGYEQYF. The CDR3 coding sequence is TGCGCCAGCAGCCAAGTAACTAGCGGGGGGTACGAGCAGTACTTC.